The 31 T cell receptor beta chains presented below share a single source sample, sequenced in a study of Graves' ophthalmopathy and Graves' hyperthyroidism. Scientists amplified the TCR beta CDR3 regions from RNA transcripts. RT-PCR in the first round used HTBI primers; a second-round multiplex PCR followed. TCRdb re-derived calls from the multiplex PCR reads in MiXCR, one entry per CDR3 protein. Of approximately 410,000 distinct CDR3 sequences listed, approximately 15% are singletons. Sequenced sample: peripheral blood. Source of these receptors: a woman aged 18-29 years with stable Graves' hyperthyroidism.

A word on this clonotype: A much bigger clone sits one base away, suggesting this may be a read error. CDR3 sequence reads: CASSLTPGVQETQYF. The CDR3 DNA follows: TGTGCCAGCAGTTTAACCCCAGGGGTCCAAGAGACCCAGTACTTC. The J gene is TRBJ2-5, the V gene TRBV12-3 or TRBV12-4, with a tentative D call TRBD1 (6 bases). CDR3 length: 15 residues. With 2 bases removed from V and 1 base from J, the gap between germline ends came to 11 bases.

This clonotype has at least ten counts. The V and J genes are TRBV28 and TRBJ1-1; D is unresolved. The length of the CDR3 is 12 residues. V was clipped by 3 bases and J by 8 bases, with 10 bases between them. CDR1 MDHEN and CDR2 SYDVKM come from the germline V gene. In DNA form, the CDR3 reads TGTGCCAGCAGTTTGCGTCGGGGAGAAGCTTTCTTT. This encodes CASSLRRGEAFF.

This clonotype was seen many times. J is TRBJ1-2 and V is TRBV19; TRBD1 agrees at 7 bases. The CDR3 totals 14 residues. After removal of 5 bases from V and 2 bases from J, the junction contained 5 bases not matched to a gene. Looked up from germline, CDR1 is LNHDA and CDR2 is SQIVND (reference sequence). CDR3 amino acids: CASSLGQLNYGYTF. The CDR3 DNA follows: TGTGCCAGTAGTTTGGGACAGCTAAACTATGGCTACACCTTC.

This clonotype was detected ten times or more. The chain recombines TRBV18 with TRBJ2-7, with 7 nucleotides matching TRBD2. V lost 3 bases, J lost 4 bases, and 3 bases stayed unmatched. The CDR3 covers 13 residues. CDR1 is KGHSH, CDR2 LQKENI, per germline. The CDR3 nucleotides read TGTGCCAGCTCACCGAGGGAGGGTTACGAGCAGTACTTC. Protein product: CASSPREGYEQYF. The whole variable domain, remainder taken from reference TRBV18 and TRBJ2-7, is NAGVMQNPRHLVRRRGQEARLRCSPMKGHSHVYWYRQLPEEGLKFMVYLQKENIIDESGMPKERFSAEFPKEGPSILRIQQVVRGDSAAYFCASSPREGYEQYFGPGTRLTVT.

As to this clonotype: A much larger clone is a single base away; this may be a read error. J is TRBJ1-2 and V is TRBV6-5; D unresolved. Germline CDR1 MNHEY, CDR2 SVGAGI. V dropped 0 bases and J dropped 1 base, with 9 bases sitting between them. This CDR3 has 15 amino acids. CDR3 nucleotide sequence: TGTGCCAGCAGTTACTCGTGCAGGAGTAACTATGGCTACACCTTC. Its translation is CASSYSCRSNYGYTF.

This clonotype has a count of ten or more. CDR3 residues: CASSTDRGYRGYTF. In DNA form, the CDR3 reads TGCGCCAGCAGCACCGACAGGGGGTATCGGGGCTACACCTTC. V and J are TRBV5-1 and TRBJ1-2; 9 bases match TRBD1. The CDR3 is 14 amino acids. Trimming took 4 bases from V and 8 from J; bases not matched to a gene: 9. Germline-derived CDR1 and CDR2 are SGHRS and YFSETQ.

Ten or more counts support this clonotype. The chain links TRBV29-1 to TRBJ2-7; 11 positions match TRBD1. Per germline, CDR1 SQVTM and CDR2 ANQGSEA. The CDR3 is 14 residues long. The J segment lost 3 bases and the V segment lost 3 bases, leaving 4 bases of the junction unmatched. The CDR3 nucleotides read TGCAGCGTTGAGCGGACAGGGGGCATCTACGAGCAGTACTTC. As protein: CSVERTGGIYEQYF.

V gene TRBV20-1 combines with J gene TRBJ2-5; 7 nucleotides align to TRBD2. The germline V gene encodes CDR1 DFQATT and CDR2 SNEGSKA (reference sequence). The CDR3 is 16 residues long. The junction had 15 bases not matched to a gene; V was cut back by 3 bases and J by 5 bases. CDR3 in DNA: TGCAGTGCTAGGAGCCGACTAGCTGACACAAGGGAGACCCAGTACTTC. This sequence encodes CSARSRLADTRETQYF.

The chain recombines TRBV25-1 with TRBJ1-6; 8 nucleotides line up with TRBD1. Per germline, CDR1 MGHDK and CDR2 SYGVNS. J lost 11 bases, V lost 1 base, and 7 bases had no gene match. The CDR3 consists of 15 residues. CDR3: CASSESGGLGAPLHF. CDR3 sequence (DNA): TGTGCCAGCAGTGAATCAGGGGGCCTCGGTGCACCCCTCCACTTT.

This clonotype was seen at least ten times. CDR3: CASSSGTFGYTF. For the CDR3, the DNA is TGTGCCAGCAGTTCCGGGACATTTGGCTACACCTTC. The rearrangement links TRBV12-3 or TRBV12-4 to TRBJ1-2; perhaps TRBD1 as D (6 bases). The CDR3 covers 12 residues. Between the trimmed V and J ends, which lost 4 bases and 7 bases, there was a span of 10 bases.

In this sample, this clonotype turned up many times. The chain uses TRBV10-3 and TRBJ1-5, with a weak D call TRBD1 (6 bases). V lost 5 bases to trimming and J lost 8 bases, with 16 bases between them. Germline V gives CDR1 ENHRY, CDR2 SYGVKD. The CDR3 consists of 14 residues. CDR3 protein: CAISPQGGSKPQHF. CDR3 DNA: TGTGCCATCAGTCCCCAAGGGGGGAGCAAGCCCCAGCATTTT.

In this sample, this clonotype turned up many times. The chain combines TRBV6-5 with TRBJ2-5, with 8 positions matching TRBD1. V trimming: 4 bases; J trimming: 2 bases; junction bases outside the gene matches: 3. There are 14 residues in the CDR3. Per germline, CDR1 MNHEY and CDR2 SVGAGI. DNA of the CDR3: TGTGCCAGCAGTTGGACAGGGAGGCAAGAGACCCAGTACTTC. Translating gives CASSWTGRQETQYF.

This clonotype was observed many times. The gene calls are TRBV20-1 and TRBJ1-2; perhaps TRBD1 as D (5 bases). The V end lost 5 bases, the J end lost 3 bases, and 16 bases lay between the germline ends. The CDR3 runs 14 residues. Germline values: CDR1 DFQATT, CDR2 SNEGSKA (reference sequence). The CDR3 sequence is CSAYTGPLYYGYTF. Written as DNA, the CDR3 is TGCAGTGCTTATACGGGACCCTTGTACTATGGCTACACCTTC.

Comment on this clonotype: A much larger clone differs by one base, so this may be a read error. This rearrangement joins TRBV19 to TRBJ1-5, with TRBD1 matching over 7 bases. Trimming cost V 9 bases and J 2 bases; bases outside gene matches: 10. CDR1 and CDR2 (germline): LNHDA, SQIVND (reference sequence). This CDR3 contains 15 residues. CDR3 sequence reads: CASRDRGLRNQPQHF. CDR3 DNA: TGTGCCAGCCGGGACAGAGGGCTTCGCAATCAGCCCCAGCATTTT.

V is TRBV6-1 and J is TRBJ2-7; D tentatively reads TRBD1 or TRBD2 (5 bases each). V shed 1 base and J shed 4 bases, with 8 bases lying between them. CDR3 length: 13 amino acids. Germline V gene sequence: CDR1 MNHNS, CDR2 SASEGT. Written as DNA, the CDR3 is TGTGCCAGCAGTGAAGGGGGACCGTACGAGCAGTACTTC. This gives the protein CASSEGGPYEQYF.

This chain connects TRBV11-1 to TRBJ2-7, with 9 bases that match TRBD2. J was trimmed by 3 bases and V by 5 bases; bases with no gene match: 11. Per germline, CDR1 SGHAT and CDR2 FQDESV (reference sequence). The CDR3 has 16 residues. In DNA, the CDR3 is TGTGCCAGCAGCCCGAGTAGCGGGGGTGATCACTACGAGCAGTACTTC. Translated: CASSPSSGGDHYEQYF.

This rearrangement joins TRBV2 to TRBJ2-7; tentative D call: TRBD2 (5 bases). The germline V gene encodes CDR1 SNHLY and CDR2 FYNNEI. V lost 2 bases, J lost 3 bases, and 11 bases lay in between. This CDR3 comprises 14 residues. The CDR3 DNA sequence: TGTGCCAGCAGTGAAAGGGCTCGGGGCTACGAGCAGTACTTC. Amino acid sequence: CASSERARGYEQYF. The full variable domain, its missing parts supplied by reference TRBV2 and TRBJ2-7, is EPEVTQTPSHQVTQMGQEVILRCVPISNHLYFYWYRQILGQKVEFLVSFYNNEISEKSEIFDDQFSVERPDGSNFTLKIRSTKLEDSAMYFCASSERARGYEQYFGPGTRLTVT.

Ten or more counts support this clonotype. V usage is TRBV9 and J usage is TRBJ1-2; perhaps TRBD1 as D (6 bases). V lost 0 bases, J lost 6 bases, and 9 bases lay in between. The V gene's germline CDR1 is SGDLS and CDR2 YYNGEE. The CDR3 runs 13 residues. The CDR3 sequence: CASSVAGDDGYTF. In nucleotides, the CDR3 is TGTGCCAGCAGCGTAGCAGGGGACGATGGCTACACCTTC.

V is TRBV19 and J is TRBJ2-7; TRBD2 is a possible D gene (6 bases). The CDR3 contains 12 residues. Germline loops: CDR1 LNHDA, CDR2 SQIVND (reference sequence). Trimming cost V 4 bases and J 3 bases, with 7 bases left between them. The DNA of the CDR3 is TGTGCCAGTAGTACGGGGGACTACGAGCAGTACTTC. This sequence encodes CASSTGDYEQYF.

This clonotype was observed many times. The chain is built from TRBV15 and TRBJ2-7; 7 positions match TRBD1. Germline assignment: CDR1 LNHNV and CDR2 YYDKDF (reference sequence). V lost 2 bases to trimming and J lost 5 bases; unmatched junction nucleotides: 15. This CDR3 spans 17 amino acids. Here the CDR3 reads CATSRLGPGQRSNEQYF. CDR3 in DNA: TGTGCCACCAGCAGATTGGGCCCGGGACAGCGATCTAACGAGCAGTACTTC. The variable domain in full, with the rest retrieved from reference TRBV15 and TRBJ2-7, is DAMVIQNPRYQVTQFGKPVTLSCSQTLNHNVMYWYQQKSSQAPKLLFHYYDKDFNNEADTPDNFQSRRPNTSFCFLDIRSPGLGDTAMYLCATSRLGPGQRSNEQYFGPGTRLTVT.

The table lists this clonotype with a few counts. A much larger clone differs from this one at a single base, so this may be a read error. V and J are TRBV12-3 or TRBV12-4 and TRBJ2-5; the match to TRBD2 covers 13 bases. Trimming cost V 7 bases and J 3 bases; bases outside gene matches: 11. This CDR3 has 17 residues. The chain's CDR3 is CASTFPLLAGGKETQYF. In DNA form, the CDR3 reads TGTGCCAGCACTTTTCCCCTACTAGCGGGGGGGAAAGAGACCCAGTACTTC.

As concerns this clonotype: A read error may explain this, as a much larger clone is one base away. The CDR3 carries no conserved terminal phenylalanine or tryptophan, so it likely arises from a read error. The rearrangement joins TRBV11-2 to TRBJ1-2; 8 bases map to TRBD1. With V trimmed by 3 bases and J by 4 bases, 4 bases remained unmatched. The length of the CDR3 is 14 residues. Per the germline V gene, CDR1 is SGHAT and CDR2 is FQNNGV. CDR3 amino acids: CASSLDTGGYGYTL. The CDR3 nucleotides are TGTGCCAGCAGCTTGGATACAGGGGGCTATGGCTACACCCTC.

The chain is built from TRBV7-2 and TRBJ1-6, with 9 bases matching TRBD1. V shed 5 bases and J 9 bases; nucleotides not matched to a gene: 8. Looked up from germline, CDR1 is SGHTA and CDR2 is FQGNSA. The length of the CDR3 is 15 residues. For the CDR3, the DNA is TGTGCCAGCAGCCTTAACAGGGGGCAGGCTTCACCCCTCCACTTT. Its protein is CASSLNRGQASPLHF.

This sequence joins TRBV10-3 and TRBJ2-7, with D hard to call. From germline, CDR1 is ENHRY and CDR2 SYGVKD. V shed 10 bases and J shed 3 bases, with 13 bases lying between them. This CDR3 is built from 12 residues. CDR3 protein: CATQVKGYEQYF. The CDR3 DNA reads as TGTGCCACCCAGGTCAAAGGCTACGAGCAGTACTTC.

This clonotype came up once. The rearrangement links TRBV7-2 to TRBJ1-2; no definite D call. Germline CDR1 reads SGHTA; CDR2 reads FQGNSA. The CDR3 covers 13 residues. V lost 0 bases, J lost 3 bases, and 5 bases lay in between. Here the CDR3 reads CASSLALDYGYTF. CDR3 in DNA: TGTGCCAGCAGCTTAGCGCTTGACTATGGCTACACCTTC. Combining the CDR3 with reference TRBV7-2 and TRBJ1-2 gives the whole variable domain GAGVSQSPSNKVTEKGKDVELRCDPISGHTALYWYRQSLGQGLEFLIYFQGNSAPDKSGLPSDRFSAERTGGSVSTLTIQRTQQEDSAVYLCASSLALDYGYTFGSGTRLTVV.

This clonotype was counted many times. This chain connects TRBV7-2 to TRBJ1-6; 7 bases are shared with TRBD1. The CDR3 extends over 17 amino acids. V was pared by 1 base and J by 0 bases, with 3 bases of the junction left unmatched. In germline, CDR1 is SGHTA, CDR2 FQGNSA. As DNA, the CDR3 is TGTGCCAGCAGCTTAGGAAGGACAGGCTCCTATAATTCACCCCTCCACTTT. The encoded protein is CASSLGRTGSYNSPLHF.

This clonotype has ten or more counts. The rearrangement uses TRBV11-2 and TRBJ1-2, with 7 nucleotides matching TRBD1. Looked up from germline, CDR1 is SGHAT and CDR2 is FQNNGV. This CDR3 is 16 amino acids long. After removal of 4 bases from V and 4 bases from J, the junction contained 12 bases not matched to a gene. The CDR3 is CASSSRGGGGSYGYTF. For the CDR3, the DNA is TGTGCCAGCAGCTCTCGAGGTGGAGGGGGCAGCTATGGCTACACCTTC.

This clonotype was counted at least ten times. The rearrangement joins TRBV6-5 to TRBJ1-6; tentative D call: TRBD1 (5 bases). The germline V gene encodes CDR1 MNHEY and CDR2 SVGAGI. The CDR3 contains 16 residues. Trimming left V 2 bases short and J 7 bases short, with 15 bases between. DNA for the CDR3: TGTGCCAGCAGTTACGGAGCTGGGGCGGCAAATTCACCCCTCCACTTT. It yields the protein CASSYGAGAANSPLHF.

This clonotype has just a few counts. The chain joins TRBV3-1 to TRBJ2-2; 12 nucleotides match TRBD2. The CDR3 contains 14 residues. Germline CDR1 reads LGHDT; CDR2 reads YNNKEL (reference sequence). Trimming cost V 4 bases and J 6 bases; bases outside gene matches: 0. CDR3 loop: CASSRTSGAGELFF. The CDR3 bases are TGTGCCAGCAGCCGGACTAGCGGGGCCGGGGAGCTGTTTTTT.

Only a few counts were recorded for this clonotype. With a much larger clone just one base away, this may be a read error. The rearrangement uses TRBV27 and TRBJ1-5; 7 bases are a match to TRBD1. The CDR3 consists of 14 residues. The trim removed 5 bases at V and 3 bases at J, leaving 4 bases unmatched. The V gene's germline CDR1 is MNHEY and CDR2 SMNVEV (reference sequence). The CDR3 sequence: CASSITGVNQPQHF. The CDR3 coding sequence is TGTGCCAGCAGTATAACAGGGGTCAATCAGCCCCAGCATTTT.

This clonotype was detected a few times. The chain carries TRBV29-1 and TRBJ1-2, with D perhaps TRBD1 (5 bases). V shed 4 bases and J shed 6 bases, with 18 bases lying between them. The CDR3 consists of 14 residues. Germline V gene lookup returns CDR1 SQVTM and CDR2 ANQGSEA. CDR3: CSVVASAGRNGYTF. The CDR3 coding sequence is TGCAGCGTTGTTGCGTCGGCAGGGAGGAATGGCTACACCTTC.